This T cell receptor beta chain was sequenced during a study of blood T cell repertoires in COVID-19 (dated by TCRdb to 2019 to 2021). Notes on the research overall: Samples from collaborators originated in the United States, Italy and Spain and spanned both the acute and convalescent phases of COVID-19. Where available, HLA class I and class II types were taken from metadata supplied by the sample provider and were not determined by assay-based typing. The dataset comprised deeply sampled blood TCRbeta repertoires from subjects exposed to, actively infected with, or recovered from COVID-19. A de-identified subject ID, COVID-19 status, age in years and sex were almost always included in the sample metadata. A freely available public database, intended as a resource for researchers studying the immune response to SARS-CoV-2, is where the repertoires were released. The prospective study material was composed of cDNA or gDNA derived from T cells, B-cell-depleted T cells, or PBMCs. Samples were obtained from the ongoing ImmuneRACE study (first 160 participants) and from some 1,200 subjects provided by 6 global collaborators.

TCRbeta CDR3 regions were amplified from genomic DNA by means of the immunoSEQ Assay, a bias-controlled multiplex PCR. In the authors' own workflow: The number of nucleated cells in each sample was estimated by amplification of reference gene primers within the assay. To quantify the absolute abundance of each unique TCRbeta CDR3 rearrangement, sequence reads were collapsed and filtered. Productive Simpson clonality was computed per sample as the square root of Simpson's diversity index over productive rearrangements. Here the immuneACCESS table is served through TCRdb, limited to in-frame sequences with V and J called. Missing clones are a known gap in these copies; in checked studies unresolved V genes cover under half, and the rest lacks a known reason. Clone size and the V and J calls come from that table; the DNA yielded D and trimming. The table for this sample lists 200,000 to 250,000 clones; 90% of them were counted only once. 1.2% of the sample belongs to the ten largest clones.

The paper as a whole reports these results and caveats: How much clinical and demographic metadata was included differed by source and by participant, and the metadata was provided uncurated.

Enrolling through a virtual design, the prospective study's participants ranged in age from roughly 18 to 95 years and lived across more than 20 United States geographic areas. To assign participants to cohorts, the prospective study relied on clinical history that participants themselves reported in a screening survey and a study questionnaire. ImmuneRACE Cohort 3 recovered participants were defined by two consecutive negative NP/OP PCR tests, healthcare professional clearance, or symptom resolution. In the prospective study, whole blood, serum and a nasopharyngeal or oropharyngeal swab were collected from each participant by mobile phlebotomists. Additional blood draws and questionnaires over an approximately two-month period could optionally be provided by prospective study participants. Before DNA extraction, prospective study blood samples were shipped either frozen or at room temperature.

As regards this clone: The clone's antigen remains unknown. Base qualities are not recorded, but no much larger clone differs from it by a single base.

Sample: PBMCs or T cells enriched from blood (not recorded which). The receptor was isolated from a man aged 25 to 45 who had recovered from COVID-19.

The CDR3 amino acid sequence is: CACLRGGSYNEQFF. The DNA sequence is given as TGTGCCTGCCTGAGGGGGGGGTCCTACAATGAGCAGTTCTTC. The chain uses TRBV30 and TRBJ2-1; the D gene is possibly TRBD2, with 7 bases matching. The CDR3 runs 14 amino acids, cysteine and phenylalanine included. The sequence is cut down to CDR3 DNA, 42 bases in frame from base 1. As encoded in the germline V gene (reference sequence), CDR1 is GTSNPN while CDR2 is SVGIG. V is shortened by 6 bases, J by 1 base, and the region joining them spans 13 bases.